A selection of T cell receptor beta chains follows, all from one sample in a study of blood T cell repertoires in COVID-19. Produced via immunoSEQ multiplex PCR; TCRdb's table is partial and in-frame only. Of about 170,000 clones listed, approximately 79% were seen once; the top ten hold around 17%. Sequenced material: PBMCs or T cells enriched from blood (not recorded which). Receptor source: a woman in her 70s in a cohort exposed to, infected with or recovered from COVID-19 (not recorded which). The CDR3 runs from the conserved cysteine through the conserved F or W. Each record gives: CDR3 protein, CDR3 DNA, V gene, J gene, clone size, D gene. A D gene is named only where the DNA matches it firmly. Clone size is given for some rows only: seen once, a few or many times, or a class if the clone is expanded.

CDR3 protein: CASSRDRRIAGVFTDTQYF
CDR3 DNA: TGTGCCAGCAGCCGGGACAGGAGAATAGCGGGAGTTTTTACAGATACGCAGTATTTT
V gene: TRBV11-2
J gene: TRBJ2-3
clone size: .
D gene: .

CDR3 protein: CASSLIAGAPDTQYF
CDR3 DNA: TGTGCCAGCAGCTTAATAGCGGGAGCCCCAGATACGCAGTATTTT
V gene: TRBV7-2
J gene: TRBJ2-3
clone size: .
D gene: TRBD2

CDR3 protein: CASSPRTGVETQYF
CDR3 DNA: TGTGCCAGCAGCCCCCGGACAGGAGTAGAGACCCAGTACTTC
V gene: TRBV5-4
J gene: TRBJ2-5
clone size: .
D gene: TRBD1

CDR3 protein: CASSLTEETQYF
CDR3 DNA: TGCGCCAGCAGCTTGACAGAAGAGACCCAGTACTTC
V gene: TRBV5-1
J gene: TRBJ2-5
clone size: .
D gene: .

CDR3 protein: CASSIWAWSDQPQHF
CDR3 DNA: TGTGCCAGTAGTATTTGGGCGTGGTCAGATCAGCCCCAGCATTTT
V gene: TRBV19
J gene: TRBJ1-5
clone size: .
D gene: .

CDR3 protein: CASSYLSRGQETQYF
CDR3 DNA: TGTGCCAGCAGTTACCTATCCCGGGGCCAAGAGACCCAGTACTTC
V gene: TRBV6-5
J gene: TRBJ2-5
clone size: .
D gene: .

CDR3 protein: CASSLPGQLYGYTF
CDR3 DNA: TGTGCCAGCAGTTTACCGGGACAGCTCTATGGCTACACCTTC
V gene: TRBV28
J gene: TRBJ1-2
clone size: .
D gene: TRBD1

CDR3 protein: CASSETGGRATGELFF
CDR3 DNA: TGTGCCAGCAGTGAAACTGGCGGGAGGGCCACCGGGGAGCTGTTTTTT
V gene: TRBV25-1
J gene: TRBJ2-2
clone size: once
D gene: TRBD2

CDR3 protein: CASSLGSLRGQETQYF
CDR3 DNA: TGTGCTAGCAGCTTAGGATCGCTCAGGGGGCAAGAGACCCAGTACTTC
V gene: TRBV7-7
J gene: TRBJ2-5
clone size: .
D gene: TRBD1

CDR3 protein: CASSLVGLAGTNEQFF
CDR3 DNA: TGTGCCAGCAGCTTAGTTGGGCTAGCGGGAACCAATGAGCAGTTCTTC
V gene: TRBV11-2
J gene: TRBJ2-1
clone size: few
D gene: TRBD2

CDR3 protein: CASSGWTGSGINEQFF
CDR3 DNA: TGTGCCAGTAGCGGTTGGACAGGGAGTGGCATTAATGAGCAGTTCTTC
V gene: TRBV19
J gene: TRBJ2-1
clone size: .
D gene: TRBD1

CDR3 protein: CATSRGASGSPSYEQYF
CDR3 DNA: TGTGCCACCAGCAGAGGTGCTAGCGGGAGTCCCTCCTACGAGCAGTACTTC
V gene: TRBV15
J gene: TRBJ2-7
clone size: .
D gene: TRBD2

CDR3 protein: CASTFGTGDGYTF
CDR3 DNA: TGTGCCAGCACCTTTGGGACAGGGGATGGCTACACCTTC
V gene: TRBV12-3/TRBV12-4
J gene: TRBJ1-2
clone size: .
D gene: TRBD1

CDR3 protein: CASNGGYMNTEAFF
CDR3 DNA: TGTGCCAGCAATGGCGGCTACATGAACACTGAAGCTTTCTTT
V gene: TRBV2
J gene: TRBJ1-1
clone size: .
D gene: .

CDR3 protein: CASSLFNRGRDTEAFF
CDR3 DNA: TGTGCCAGCAGTTTGTTTAACAGGGGAAGGGACACTGAAGCTTTCTTT
V gene: TRBV28
J gene: TRBJ1-1
clone size: once
D gene: TRBD1

CDR3 protein: CASGSSYNEQFF
CDR3 DNA: TGTGCCAGCGGGAGCTCCTACAATGAGCAGTTCTTC
V gene: TRBV28
J gene: TRBJ2-1
clone size: .
D gene: .

CDR3 protein: CASSLTPRDRAYEQYF
CDR3 DNA: TGTGCCAGCAGCCTGACCCCTCGGGACAGGGCGTACGAGCAGTACTTC
V gene: TRBV4-2
J gene: TRBJ2-7
clone size: .
D gene: TRBD1

CDR3 protein: CASSVDRPSNTGELFF
CDR3 DNA: TGTGCCAGCAGTGTGGACAGACCGTCGAACACCGGGGAGCTGTTTTTT
V gene: TRBV6-1
J gene: TRBJ2-2
clone size: .
D gene: .

CDR3 protein: CASSSSGGAEAEAFF
CDR3 DNA: TGTGCCAGCAGCTCCTCCGGGGGGGCAGAAGCTGAAGCTTTCTTT
V gene: TRBV7-9
J gene: TRBJ1-1
clone size: .
D gene: .

CDR3 protein: CASSLAAYPTYNEQFF
CDR3 DNA: TGCGCCAGCAGCTTGGCCGCCTACCCGACTTACAATGAGCAGTTCTTC
V gene: TRBV5-1
J gene: TRBJ2-1
clone size: .
D gene: .

CDR3 protein: CASSLGQGAGTGELFF
CDR3 DNA: TGCGCCAGCAGCTTGGGACAGGGGGCTGGAACCGGGGAGCTGTTTTTT
V gene: TRBV5-1
J gene: TRBJ2-2
clone size: .
D gene: TRBD1

CDR3 protein: CASSPLAGESTDTQYF
CDR3 DNA: TGTGCCAGCAGCCCCCTAGCGGGAGAGTCCACAGATACGCAGTATTTT
V gene: TRBV9
J gene: TRBJ2-3
clone size: .
D gene: TRBD2

CDR3 protein: CAISGTGSNYNEQFF
CDR3 DNA: TGTGCCATCAGTGGCACCGGGAGTAATTACAATGAGCAGTTCTTC
V gene: TRBV10-3
J gene: TRBJ2-1
clone size: once
D gene: .

CDR3 protein: CASSLFNAGTGVLNTEAFF
CDR3 DNA: TGCGCCAGCAGCTTGTTCAATGCGGGGACAGGGGTCTTGAACACTGAAGCTTTCTTT
V gene: TRBV5-1
J gene: TRBJ1-1
clone size: .
D gene: TRBD1

CDR3 protein: CASSLSEGRSREQYF
CDR3 DNA: TGCGCCAGCAGCTTGTCGGAAGGGAGGAGTCGGGAGCAGTACTTC
V gene: TRBV5-1
J gene: TRBJ2-7
clone size: .
D gene: .

CDR3 protein: CASSKGGEQFF
CDR3 DNA: TGTGCCAGCAGCAAAGGCGGTGAGCAGTTCTTC
V gene: TRBV21-1
J gene: TRBJ2-1
clone size: once
D gene: .

CDR3 protein: CASSLGQGNTEAFF
CDR3 DNA: TGTGCCAGCAGCTTAGGCCAGGGAAACACTGAAGCTTTCTTT
V gene: TRBV7-2
J gene: TRBJ1-1
clone size: .
D gene: .

CDR3 protein: CASSGAPGGPANTQYF
CDR3 DNA: TGTGCCAGCAGCGGGGCCCCAGGGGGCCCTGCGAATACGCAGTATTTT
V gene: TRBV2
J gene: TRBJ2-3
clone size: .
D gene: TRBD1

CDR3 protein: CASSLGGLNTEAFF
CDR3 DNA: TGCGCCAGCAGCCTCGGAGGTCTGAACACTGAAGCTTTCTTT
V gene: TRBV5-1
J gene: TRBJ1-1
clone size: .
D gene: .

CDR3 protein: CASSLVISGNEQYF
CDR3 DNA: TGCGCCAGCAGCTTGGTGATTAGCGGGAACGAGCAGTACTTC
V gene: TRBV5-1
J gene: TRBJ2-7
clone size: .
D gene: TRBD2

CDR3 protein: CASSLGQVQETQYF
CDR3 DNA: TGTGCCAGCAGCTTAGGACAGGTCCAAGAGACCCAGTACTTC
V gene: TRBV5-6
J gene: TRBJ2-5
clone size: .
D gene: TRBD1

CDR3 protein: CASGSGEPNEKLFF
CDR3 DNA: TGTGCCAGCGGTTCAGGGGAACCTAATGAAAAACTGTTTTTT
V gene: TRBV28
J gene: TRBJ1-4
clone size: .
D gene: .

CDR3 protein: CASSPQEVLNTEAFF
CDR3 DNA: TGTGCCAGCTCACCACAGGAGGTCTTGAACACTGAAGCTTTCTTT
V gene: TRBV18
J gene: TRBJ1-1
clone size: .
D gene: .

CDR3 protein: CAWGQGSTAPLHF
CDR3 DNA: TGTGCCTGGGGACAGGGTTCTACGGCACCCCTCCACTTT
V gene: TRBV30
J gene: TRBJ1-6
clone size: .
D gene: TRBD1